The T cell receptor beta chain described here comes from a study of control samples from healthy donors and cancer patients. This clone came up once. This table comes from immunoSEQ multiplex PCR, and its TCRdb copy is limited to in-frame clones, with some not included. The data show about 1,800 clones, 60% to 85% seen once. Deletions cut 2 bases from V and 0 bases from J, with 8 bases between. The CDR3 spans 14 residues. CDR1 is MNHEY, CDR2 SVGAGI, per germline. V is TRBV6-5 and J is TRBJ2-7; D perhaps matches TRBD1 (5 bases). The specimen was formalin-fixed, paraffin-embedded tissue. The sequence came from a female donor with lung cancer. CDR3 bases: TGTGCCAGCAGTTACGGGCAGGGCTCCTACGAGCAGTACTTC. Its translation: CASSYGQGSYEQYF.